The clone carrying this TCR beta chain was picked up one time. The data originate from a study of blood T cell repertoires in COVID-19. Study at large: Samples taken during acute and convalescent COVID-19 were collected in the United States, Italy and Spain. PBMCs, B-cell-depleted T cells, or T cells were the source of the cDNA or gDNA that made up the material.

As handled by the study authors: How many nucleated cells were present was estimated from reference gene primer amplification. Data came from immunoSEQ multiplex PCR; TCRdb stores just in-frame clones and leaves some out. Clonal size and the V and J genes are those of that table, whereas D and trimming came from the DNA. The repertoire holds more than 95,000 clones, with roughly 80% as singletons. V dropped 5 bases and J dropped 5; count of bases not matched to a gene: 8. Per the germline V gene, CDR1 is SGDLS and CDR2 is YYNGEE. This CDR3 is built from 14 residues. The chain is built from TRBV9 and TRBJ2-3, with TRBD2 matching 7 bases. The origin of this receptor is a man in his fifties with acute or convalescent COVID-19. Sequenced: peripheral blood. CDR3 region: CASSPSRGEDTQYF. The DNA for the CDR3 is TGTGCCAGCAGTCCCTCTCGGGGGGAAGATACGCAGTATTTT.